This T cell receptor (beta chain) was recorded in a study of T cell responses to AZD1222 COVID-19 vaccine. Trimming stripped 3 bases from V and 3 bases from J, with 15 bases between. The CDR3 runs to 15 residues. Germline CDR1 MGHDK, CDR2 SYGVNS. Clones were read by immunoSEQ multiplex PCR, and TCRdb kept only the in-frame ones, dropping some. The sample includes 150,000 to 250,000 clones, roughly nine tenths of them seen just once. This sample comprised peripheral blood, obtained 28 days after the second AZD1222 dose. The chain has TRBV25-1 and TRBJ2-7; TRBD1 is a possible D gene (6 bases). This clonotype was sampled from an adult who received the AZD1222 COVID-19 vaccine. The DNA of the CDR3 is TGTGCCAGCAGTGATCCCGGGACAAGTTTCTACGAGCAGTACTTC. As protein: CASSDPGTSFYEQYF.